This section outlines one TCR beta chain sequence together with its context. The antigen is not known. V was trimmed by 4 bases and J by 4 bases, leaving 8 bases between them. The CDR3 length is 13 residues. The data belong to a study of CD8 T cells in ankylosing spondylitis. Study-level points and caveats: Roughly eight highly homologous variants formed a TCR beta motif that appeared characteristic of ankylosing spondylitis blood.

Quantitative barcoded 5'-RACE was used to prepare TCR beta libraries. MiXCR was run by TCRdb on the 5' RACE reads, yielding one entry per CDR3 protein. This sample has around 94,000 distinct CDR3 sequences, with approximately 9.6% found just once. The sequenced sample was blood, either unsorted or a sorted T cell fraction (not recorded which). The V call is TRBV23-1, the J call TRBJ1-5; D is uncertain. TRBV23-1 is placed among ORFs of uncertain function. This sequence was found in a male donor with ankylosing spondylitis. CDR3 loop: CASSPQRNQPQHF. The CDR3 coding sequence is TGCGCCAGCAGTCCCCAGCGTAATCAGCCCCAGCATTTT.